The TCR beta chain described here comes from a study of early T cells in non-severe SARS-CoV-2 infection. Study details: Investigators sequenced bulk RNA drawn from unsorted whole blood, and chains remained unpaired. Study findings and constraints: Comparison of clonotypes with VDJdb favored anti-spike CD8 responses while missing private and CD4 specificities.

This CDR3 has 11 amino acids. Germline CDR1 reads DFQATT; CDR2 reads SNEGSKA (reference sequence). This clonotype was seen a handful of times. Antigen specificity is unknown. One end of the junction does not line up with germline, which may come from a read error. TCRdb reanalysed the 5' RACE reads using MiXCR and keeps one entry per CDR3 protein. The sample lists around 70,000 distinct CDR3 sequences, 9.1% occurring once. Sample: whole blood. The chain employs TRBV20-1 and TRBJ2-5; D call uncertain. The clonotype comes from an adult who was a healthcare worker with PCR-confirmed SARS-CoV-2 infection or an uninfected control (not recorded which). The CDR3 nucleotides read TGCAGTGCTAGCCACCAAGATACCCAGTACTTC. Its translation is CSASHQDTQYF.